This TCR beta chain appears in the sequencing data of a study of response to subunit inactivated influenza vaccine. Per germline, CDR1 MDHEN and CDR2 SYDVKM. This CDR3 has 14 residues. The V end was cut by 3 bases, the J end by 3 bases, with 11 bases between. TCRdb called the RT-PCR reads again in MiXCR, with one record for every CDR3 protein. The sample has around 470,000 distinct CDR3 sequences; about 7.2% are singletons. This receptor was taken from a man between 50 and 75 years old who received an inactivated influenza vaccine. This chain links TRBV28 with TRBJ1-1; no definite D call. This sample comprised PBMCs from blood, obtained less than 25 months after vaccination. CDR3 sequence (DNA): TGTGCCAGCAGTTTTGTGAGCGCGGACACTGAAGCTTTCTTT. Its translation is CASSFVSADTEAFF.